Given below is one T cell receptor beta chain in context. The target antigen is unknown. This specimen belongs to a study of CD8+CD57+ T cells in acquired aplastic anemia. Overall study findings and caveats: Patients and controls turned out to have some 30 CD8+ CDR3 sequences in common.

Genomic DNA, serving as template, underwent TCR beta VDJ and CDR3 profiling. TCRdb re-called the reads with MiXCR, one entry per CDR3 protein. The profile covers 250,000 to 300,000 distinct CDR3 sequences, with approximately 55% appearing a single time and 6.5% to 10% taken by the ten largest. The germline CDR1 and CDR2 sequences are SQVTM and ANQGSEA. The CDR3 runs 12 residues. Trimming removed 4 bases at V and 2 bases at J, with 8 bases between. The TCR originated in a human donor with severe aplastic anemia or a healthy control (not recorded which). J is TRBJ1-2 and V is TRBV29-1; D call uncertain. Sequencing input: sorted CD4+, CD8+, or CD8+CD57+ T cells (not recorded which) from PBMCs. CDR3 bases: TGCAGCGTTGGTGGCGGGAACTATGGCTACACCTTC. This encodes CSVGGGNYGYTF.